The subject of this entry is one T cell receptor beta chain. The germline V gene encodes CDR1 LGHDT and CDR2 YNNKEL (reference sequence). V shed 1 base and J 6 bases; nucleotides not matched to a gene: 7. This CDR3 has 15 amino acids. Authors' methods: Cell counts per sample came from amplifying reference gene primers. Method: immunoSEQ multiplex PCR; TCRdb's copy keeps in-frame clones and lacks some. V, J and clone size are those of that table, while D and trimming were read from the DNA. The sample consists of around 270,000 clones, about 89% of them appearing once. These data originate in a study of blood T cell repertoires in COVID-19. On the study more broadly: Acute and convalescent COVID-19 samples came from the United States, Italy and Spain. Sources were T cells, B-cell-depleted T cells, or PBMCs; the material itself was cDNA or gDNA.

The material sequenced was peripheral blood. The chain couples TRBV3-1 (or the pseudogene TRBV3-2) to TRBJ2-3, with 7 bases fitting TRBD1. The clonotype comes from a man aged 40-55 years who had recovered from COVID-19. CDR3 residues: CASSQGARGRDTQYF. CDR3 DNA sequence: TGTGCCAGCAGCCAAGGGGCTAGGGGGCGGGATACGCAGTATTTT.